A single sample is the source of the 29 T cell receptor beta chains below, sequenced in a study of cytomegalovirus exposure and HLA in healthy donors (dated by TCRdb to 2015 to 2018). Libraries were built with the immunoSEQ multiplex PCR assay. A mixture of 60 forward primers for TCR Vbeta segments and 13 reverse primers for TCR Jbeta segments was used in the multiplex PCR. What TCRdb holds here is the immuneACCESS table cut down to in-frame rearrangements. Part of the clones is not present; checked against another copy, under half of the missing clones reflect an unresolved V gene, and the others are unexplained. The sample includes tens of thousands of clones, with about four fifths observed a single time. In total, the top ten clones hold roughly 3% of the sample. The sequenced material came from PBMCs. The receptors were sampled from a woman aged 40 to 49 in good health and CMV-seronegative.

The chain uses TRBV9 and TRBJ2-2; 7 bases map to TRBD2. The V and J ends lost 1 base and 2 bases, in that order; junction bases with no gene match: 8. The CDR3 extends over 17 amino acids. In germline, CDR1 is SGDLS, CDR2 YYNGEE. The CDR3 sequence is CASSVTGGPINTGELFF. CDR3 nucleotide sequence: TGTGCCAGCAGCGTAACGGGAGGCCCCATAAACACCGGGGAGCTGTTTTTT.

This chain uses TRBV30 with TRBJ1-3; a weak D match, TRBD1 (6 bases). V lost 0 bases, J lost 4 bases, and 16 bases lay in between. The germline gives CDR1 GTSNPN, CDR2 SVGIG (reference sequence). The CDR3 sequence is 16 residues long. The CDR3 DNA sequence: TGTGCCTGGAGTGTACTGCCAGGGGTGAACGGAAACACCATATATTTT. Protein: CAWSVLPGVNGNTIYF.

This chain joins TRBV6-1 and TRBJ1-2, with a tentative D call TRBD1 (6 bases). Germline V gene data show CDR1 as MNHNS and CDR2 as SASEGT. Trimming pared 3 bases from V and 10 bases from J, leaving 18 bases between. CDR3 length: 14 residues. CDR3: CASSDTGTPGAYTF. The CDR3 DNA follows: TGTGCCAGCAGTGATACTGGGACACCAGGGGCCTACACCTTC.

This chain links TRBV5-1 with TRBJ1-2, with unresolved D. There are 13 residues in the CDR3. Per germline, CDR1 SGHRS and CDR2 YFSETQ. V lost 0 bases and J lost 6, with 9 bases in between. This CDR3 is CASSLAYGNGYTF. CDR3 DNA: TGCGCCAGCAGCTTGGCTTACGGGAATGGCTACACCTTC. The variable domain in full, completed from reference TRBV5-1 and TRBJ1-2, reads KAGVTQTPRYLIKTRGQQVTLSCSPISGHRSVSWYQQTPGQGLQFLFEYFSETQRNKGNFPGRFSGRQFSNSRSEMNVSTLELGDSALYLCASSLAYGNGYTFGSGTRLTVV.

The chain has TRBV6-1 and TRBJ1-3; D unclear. The germline V gene encodes CDR1 MNHNS and CDR2 SASEGT. Trimming stripped 4 bases from V and 2 bases from J, with 9 bases between. The length of the CDR3 is 14 residues. The CDR3 DNA follows: TGTGCCAGCAGTGTACAGTTCACTGGAAACACCATATATTTT. Translating gives CASSVQFTGNTIYF.

This clone was observed a few times. V is TRBV19 and J is TRBJ2-5; TRBD2 might be the D (5 bases). The V end was cut by 3 bases, the J end by 4 bases, with 12 bases between. The CDR3 covers 14 residues. Germline values: CDR1 LNHDA, CDR2 SQIVND (reference sequence). CDR3 nucleotides: TGTGCCAGTAGTATCCTGGTGGCGGGAGAGACCCAGTACTTC. This translates into CASSILVAGETQYF.

CDR3 coding DNA: TGTGCCAGCAGTCTCGACAGGGCGGTTAATGAAAAACTGTTTTTT. Its translation: CASSLDRAVNEKLFF. The chain carries TRBV2 and TRBJ1-4; TRBD1 matches at 7 bases. Germline loops: CDR1 SNHLY, CDR2 FYNNEI. This CDR3 has 15 residues. V shed 5 bases and J 4 bases; nucleotides not matched to a gene: 7.

The chain combines TRBV5-1 with TRBJ2-3; D is ambiguous. V was pared by 5 bases and J by 1 base, with 11 bases between. The length of the CDR3 is 14 residues. Germline CDR1 is SGHRS and CDR2 is YFSETQ. The CDR3 is CASSKAFRTDTQYF. CDR3 DNA: TGCGCCAGCAGTAAAGCGTTCCGCACAGATACGCAGTATTTT.

The chain combines TRBV27 with TRBJ1-6, with 9 bases matching TRBD1. CDR3 length: 15 residues. Germline CDR1 and CDR2: MNHEY and SMNVEV (reference sequence). The V gene end was trimmed by 6 bases and the J gene end by 5 bases; junction bases not matched to a gene: 5. CDR3 DNA sequence: TGTGCCAGCAGGAACCGGGACAGGGATAATTCACCCCTCCACTTT. This sequence encodes CASRNRDRDNSPLHF.

The chain recombines TRBV28 with TRBJ2-1, with 14 positions matching TRBD2. CDR1 and CDR2 from the germline V gene are MDHEN and SYDVKM. The CDR3 consists of 17 residues. Trimming cost V 6 bases and J 8 bases; bases outside gene matches: 12. The chain's CDR3 is CASRPLGLAGGRDEQFF. The CDR3 DNA reads as TGTGCCAGCAGACCTTTAGGACTAGCGGGAGGACGCGATGAGCAGTTCTTC.

The chain carries TRBV30 and TRBJ2-4; 11 bases line up with TRBD2. The CDR3 length is 15 residues. Germline V CDR1 and CDR2: GTSNPN, SVGIG (reference sequence). The V and J ends lost 3 bases and 7 bases, in that order; junction bases with no gene match: 8. The chain's CDR3 is CAWRPGTSGWNIQYF. DNA for the CDR3: TGTGCCTGGAGGCCCGGGACTAGCGGATGGAACATTCAGTACTTC.

The rearrangement uses TRBV28 and TRBJ1-6; 7 bases agree with TRBD1. The ends lost 2 bases at V and 10 bases at J; junction bases unmatched: 8. Germline V gives CDR1 MDHEN, CDR2 SYDVKM. This CDR3 has 15 residues. CDR3 DNA: TGTGCCAGCAGTTTAAGTAGCAGGGGGGAATCACCCCTCCACTTT. Residues: CASSLSSRGESPLHF.

The V call is TRBV7-6, the J call TRBJ2-7; the match to TRBD1 covers 9 bases. The CDR3 sequence is 15 residues long. Unmatched junction bases numbered 14, after V lost 5 bases and J lost 9 bases. Germline assignment: CDR1 SGHVS and CDR2 FNYEAQ. The CDR3 DNA reads as TGTGCCAGCAGCCCACCGCCGGGACAGGGCCGGGGGCAGTACTTC. Amino acid sequence: CASSPPPGQGRGQYF.

The rearrangement joins TRBV2 to TRBJ2-7, with 7 bases identical to TRBD2. The CDR3 is made up of 13 amino acids. The V segment lost 8 bases and the J segment 5 bases; nucleotides outside the gene matches: 9. CDR1 and CDR2 (germline): SNHLY, FYNNEI. The CDR3 here is CASGFTRGDEQYF. For the CDR3, the DNA is TGTGCCAGCGGTTTCACCCGGGGGGACGAGCAGTACTTC. The full variable domain, completed using reference TRBV2 and TRBJ2-7, is EPEVTQTPSHQVTQMGQEVILRCVPISNHLYFYWYRQILGQKVEFLVSFYNNEISEKSEIFDDQFSVERPDGSNFTLKIRSTKLEDSAMYFCASGFTRGDEQYFGPGTRLTVT.

CDR3 loop: CASSFTLLAGVGGETQYF. CDR3 bases: TGCGCCAGCAGCTTTACTTTACTAGCGGGAGTAGGGGGTGAGACCCAGTACTTC. This chain links TRBV5-1 with TRBJ2-5, with 11 bases lining up with TRBD2. The CDR3 covers 18 residues. Looked up from germline, CDR1 is SGHRS and CDR2 is YFSETQ. V dropped 2 bases and J dropped 5; count of bases not matched to a gene: 14.

J is TRBJ2-5 and V is TRBV10-1; D is uncertain. TRBJ2-7 explains the end of the DNA better; the J call may be wrong. Germline lookup yields CDR1 WNHNN and CDR2 SYGVQD (reference sequence). This CDR3 is built from 14 residues. The CDR3 DNA reads as TGCGCCAGCAGGATTCGACACAGACGCTACGAGCAGTACTTC. Its protein product is CASRIRHRRYEQYF.

The chain is built from TRBV10-3 and TRBJ1-1; TRBD1 matches at 7 bases. The CDR3 is made up of 14 amino acids. Looked up from germline, CDR1 is ENHRY and CDR2 is SYGVKD. The V and J ends lost 0 bases and 4 bases, in that order; junction bases with no gene match: 2. Written as DNA, the CDR3 is TGTGCCATCAGTGAGTCACAGGGGATCACTGAAGCTTTCTTT. The encoded protein is CAISESQGITEAFF.

The chain combines TRBV19 with TRBJ2-2; a weak D match, TRBD2 (6 bases). V was trimmed by 1 base and J by 5 bases, leaving 14 bases between them. The CDR3 is 16 amino acids. Germline V gene sequence: CDR1 LNHDA, CDR2 SQIVND (reference sequence). The CDR3 reads CASSIGGGAGTGELFF. In DNA form, the CDR3 reads TGTGCCAGTAGTATAGGAGGCGGGGCAGGTACCGGGGAGCTGTTTTTT. Full variable domain (rest looked up from reference TRBV19 and TRBJ2-2): DGGITQSPKYLFRKEGQNVTLSCEQNLNHDAMYWYRQDPGQGLRLIYYSQIVNDFQKGDIAEGYSVSREKKESFPLTVTSAQKNPTAFYLCASSIGGGAGTGELFFGEGSRLTVL.

The V call is TRBV30, the J call TRBJ1-5; TRBD1 agrees at 8 bases. The CDR3 has 14 amino acids. Per the germline V gene, CDR1 is GTSNPN and CDR2 is SVGIG (reference sequence). V was clipped by 2 bases and J by 1 base; unmatched bases: 1. CDR3 protein: CAWSRTGSNQPQHF. The CDR3 DNA sequence: TGTGCCTGGAGTCGGACAGGGAGCAATCAGCCCCAGCATTTT.

This clone was seen a few times. CDR3 sequence reads: CASSLLIRTGDLGANVLTF. CDR3 nucleotides: TGTGCCAGCAGCTTATTGATTAGGACAGGGGACCTTGGGGCCAACGTCCTGACTTTC. V and J are TRBV13 and TRBJ2-6, with 9 bases aligning to TRBD1. The CDR3 totals 19 residues. V was clipped by 2 bases and J by 3 bases; unmatched bases: 11. Germline V gives CDR1 PRHDT, CDR2 FYEKMQ (reference sequence).

This clone was seen just once. This rearrangement joins TRBV5-6 to TRBJ2-1; D uncertain. The CDR3 has 13 residues. Trimming took 4 bases from V and 4 from J, leaving 9 bases between them. Germline values: CDR1 SGHDT, CDR2 YYEEEE. CDR3 sequence (DNA): TGTGCCAGCAGCCAGACACCTTACAATGAGCAGTTCTTC. Translating it yields CASSQTPYNEQFF.

The chain is built from TRBV5-8 and TRBJ2-2; TRBD2 might be the D (5 bases). The germline V and J ends were trimmed by 7 bases and 1 base, with 14 bases remaining between them. Germline V gene lookup returns CDR1 SGHTS and CDR2 YDEGEE. CDR3 length equals 15 residues. CDR3 residues: CASRRETRNTGELFF. The CDR3 DNA follows: TGTGCCAGCCGCCGGGAAACTAGGAACACCGGGGAGCTGTTTTTT.

The chain carries TRBV28 and TRBJ2-5; TRBD1 matches at 8 bases. The CDR3 contains 15 residues. J was trimmed by 5 bases and V by 2 bases; bases with no gene match: 7. Germline CDR1 is MDHEN and CDR2 is SYDVKM. The CDR3 here is CASSLTGGRMETQYF. As DNA, the CDR3 is TGTGCCAGCAGTTTAACAGGGGGACGTATGGAGACCCAGTACTTC.

This chain joins TRBV7-8 and TRBJ2-7, with 8 bases matching TRBD1. V lost 5 bases, J lost 7 bases, and 7 bases stayed unmatched. There are 13 residues in the CDR3. Germline-derived CDR1 and CDR2 are SGHVS and FQNEAQ. The CDR3: CASSQQGASEQYF. The CDR3 region has the DNA TGTGCCAGCAGCCAGCAGGGGGCGTCTGAGCAGTACTTC.

This chain links TRBV7-2 with TRBJ2-1, with a possible D match to TRBD2 (6 bases). V shed 1 base and J shed 2 bases, with 9 bases lying between them. The CDR3 is made up of 15 amino acids. Germline-derived CDR1 and CDR2 are SGHTA and FQGNSA. CDR3: CASSLEGLTYNEQFF. The CDR3 coding sequence is TGTGCCAGCAGCTTAGAGGGACTTACCTACAATGAGCAGTTCTTC.

The chain employs TRBV6-4 and TRBJ2-2, with D perhaps TRBD2 (5 bases). Trimming cost V 4 bases and J 6 bases, with 12 bases left between them. The CDR3 extends over 14 amino acids. The V gene's germline CDR1 is MRHNA and CDR2 SNTAGT. Here the CDR3 reads CASSVLAFSGELFF. The CDR3 region has the DNA TGTGCCAGCAGTGTCCTAGCATTTTCCGGGGAGCTGTTTTTT.

This chain joins TRBV23-1 and TRBJ2-5, with 8 nucleotides matching TRBD1. TRBV23-1 is designated an ORF whose function remains uncertain. V lost 4 bases and J lost 5; bases outside the gene matches: 3. The CDR3 has 13 amino acids. The CDR3 coding sequence is TGCGCCAGCAGTCCAGGGGGCGAGGAGACCCAGTACTTC. Amino acids: CASSPGGEETQYF.

The rearrangement uses TRBV5-1 and TRBJ2-5, with TRBD2 matching 8 bases. The germline V gene encodes CDR1 SGHRS and CDR2 YFSETQ. The CDR3 has 16 amino acids. V trimming: 3 bases; J trimming: 3 bases; junction bases outside the gene matches: 10. The CDR3 is CASSWISGKGEETQYF. CDR3 coding DNA: TGCGCCAGCAGCTGGATTAGCGGGAAAGGCGAAGAGACCCAGTACTTC.

This sequence joins TRBV18 and TRBJ2-5; possible D gene TRBD2, 6 bases. Germline lookup yields CDR1 KGHSH and CDR2 LQKENI. V was cut by 3 bases and J by 4 bases, with 12 bases left in between. The CDR3 length is 14 residues. CDR3 nucleotides: TGTGCCAGCTCACCCTGGGACTCCTTAGAGACCCAGTACTTC. Its translation is CASSPWDSLETQYF.